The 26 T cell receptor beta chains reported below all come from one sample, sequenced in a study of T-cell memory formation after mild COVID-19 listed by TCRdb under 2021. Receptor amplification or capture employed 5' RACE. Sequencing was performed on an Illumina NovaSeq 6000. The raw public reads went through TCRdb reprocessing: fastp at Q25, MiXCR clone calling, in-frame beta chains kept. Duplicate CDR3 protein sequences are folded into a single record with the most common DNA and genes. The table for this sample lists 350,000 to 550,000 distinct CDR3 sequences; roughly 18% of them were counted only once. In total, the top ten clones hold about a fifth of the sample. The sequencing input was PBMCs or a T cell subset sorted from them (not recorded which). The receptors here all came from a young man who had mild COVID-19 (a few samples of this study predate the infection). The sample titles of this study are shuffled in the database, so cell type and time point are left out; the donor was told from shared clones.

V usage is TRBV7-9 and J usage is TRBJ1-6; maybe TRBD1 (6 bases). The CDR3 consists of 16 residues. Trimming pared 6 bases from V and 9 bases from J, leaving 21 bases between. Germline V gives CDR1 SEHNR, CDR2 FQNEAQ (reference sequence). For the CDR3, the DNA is TGTGCCAGCAGGTACCTGGAACAGGGCGTTGGTTCACCCCTCCACTTT. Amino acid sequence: CASRYLEQGVGSPLHF.

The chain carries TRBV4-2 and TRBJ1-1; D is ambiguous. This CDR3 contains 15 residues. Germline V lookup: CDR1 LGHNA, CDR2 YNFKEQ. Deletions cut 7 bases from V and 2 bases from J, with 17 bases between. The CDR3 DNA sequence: TGTGCCAGCACCCCTACACTCAGGCCCAACACTGAAGCTTTCTTT. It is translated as CASTPTLRPNTEAFF.

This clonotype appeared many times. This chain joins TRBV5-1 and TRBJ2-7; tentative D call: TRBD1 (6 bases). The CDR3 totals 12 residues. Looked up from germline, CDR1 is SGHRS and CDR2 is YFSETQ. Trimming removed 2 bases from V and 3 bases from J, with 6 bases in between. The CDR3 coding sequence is TGCGCCAGCAGCTTCAGGGGCTACGAGCAGTACTTC. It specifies CASSFRGYEQYF.

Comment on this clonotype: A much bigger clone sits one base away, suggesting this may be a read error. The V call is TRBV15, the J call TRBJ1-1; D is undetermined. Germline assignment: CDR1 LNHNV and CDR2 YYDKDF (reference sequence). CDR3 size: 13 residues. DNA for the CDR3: TGTGACACCAGCAGAGGTGTTGGCACTGAAGCTTTCTTT. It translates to CDTSRGVGTEAFF. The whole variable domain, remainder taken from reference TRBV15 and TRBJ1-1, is DAMVIQNPRYQVTQFGKPVTLSCSQTLNHNVMYWYQQKSSQAPKLLFHYYDKDFNNEADTPDNFQSRRPNTSFCFLDIRSPGLGDTAMYLCDTSRGVGTEAFFGQGTRLTVV.

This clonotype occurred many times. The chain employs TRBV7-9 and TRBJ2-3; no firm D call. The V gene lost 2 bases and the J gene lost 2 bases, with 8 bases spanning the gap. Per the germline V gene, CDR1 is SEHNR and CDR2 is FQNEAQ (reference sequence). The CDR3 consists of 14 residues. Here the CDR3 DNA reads TGTGCCAGCAGCTTATCGGCTACCACAGATACGCAGTATTTT. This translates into CASSLSATTDTQYF.

The CDR3 bases are TGTGCCAGCAGCCCCCCTAGCGGGGGGGTAGATACGCAGTATTTT. Its protein is CASSPPSGGVDTQYF. The chain employs TRBV7-9 and TRBJ2-3, with TRBD2 matching 12 bases. V lost 5 bases, J lost 5 bases, and 5 bases stayed unmatched. This CDR3 is built from 15 residues. Germline lookup yields CDR1 SEHNR and CDR2 FQNEAQ (reference sequence).

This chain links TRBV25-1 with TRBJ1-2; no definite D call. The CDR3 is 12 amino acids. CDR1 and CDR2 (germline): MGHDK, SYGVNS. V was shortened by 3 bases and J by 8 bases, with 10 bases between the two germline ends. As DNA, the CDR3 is TGTGCCAGCAGTGACTTGGTAGCGGGCTACACCTTC. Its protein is CASSDLVAGYTF.

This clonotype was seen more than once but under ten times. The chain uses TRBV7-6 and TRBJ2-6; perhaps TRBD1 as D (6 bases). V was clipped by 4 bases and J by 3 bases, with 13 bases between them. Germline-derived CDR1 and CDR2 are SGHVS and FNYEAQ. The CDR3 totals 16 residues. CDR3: CASSSTQGFGANVLTF. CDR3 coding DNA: TGTGCCAGCAGCTCGACCCAGGGGTTTGGGGCCAACGTCCTGACTTTC.

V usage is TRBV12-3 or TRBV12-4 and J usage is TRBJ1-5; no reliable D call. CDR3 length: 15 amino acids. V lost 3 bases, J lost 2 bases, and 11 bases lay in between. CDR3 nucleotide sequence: TGTGCCAGCAGTTTGCGTCCATGGGGCAATCAGCCCCAGCATTTT. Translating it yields CASSLRPWGNQPQHF.

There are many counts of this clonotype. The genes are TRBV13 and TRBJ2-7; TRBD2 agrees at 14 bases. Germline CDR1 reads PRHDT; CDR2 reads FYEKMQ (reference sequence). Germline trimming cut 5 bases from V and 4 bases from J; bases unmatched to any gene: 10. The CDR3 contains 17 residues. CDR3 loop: CASSAGTSGGLVYEQYF. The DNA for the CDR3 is TGTGCCAGCAGCGCGGGGACTAGCGGGGGTCTGGTGTACGAGCAGTACTTC. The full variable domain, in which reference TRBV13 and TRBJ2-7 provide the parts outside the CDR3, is AAGVIQSPRHLIKEKRETATLKCYPIPRHDTVYWYQQGPGQDPQFLISFYEKMQSDKGSIPDRFSAQQFSDYHSELNMSSLELGDSALYFCASSAGTSGGLVYEQYFGPGTRLTVT.

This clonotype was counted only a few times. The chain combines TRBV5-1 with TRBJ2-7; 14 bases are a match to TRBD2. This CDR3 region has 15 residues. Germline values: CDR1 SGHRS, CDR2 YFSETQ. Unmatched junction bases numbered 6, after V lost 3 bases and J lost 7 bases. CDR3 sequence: CASSSGTSGGEEQYV. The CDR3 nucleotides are TGCGCCAGCAGCTCTGGGACTAGCGGGGGCGAGGAGCAGTACGTC.

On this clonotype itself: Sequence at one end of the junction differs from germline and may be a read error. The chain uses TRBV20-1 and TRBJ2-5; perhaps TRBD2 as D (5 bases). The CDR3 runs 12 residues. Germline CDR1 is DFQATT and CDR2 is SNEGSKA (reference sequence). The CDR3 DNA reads TGCAGTGCCCCGGAGGACCAAGAGACACAGTACTTC. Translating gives CSAPEDQETQYF.

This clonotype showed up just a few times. The CDR3 is CASSGFDYEQYV. The CDR3 DNA follows: TGTGCCAGCAGCGGGTTCGACTACGAGCAGTACGTC. V is TRBV14 and J is TRBJ2-7; D uncertain. The length of the CDR3 is 12 residues. Trimming pared 5 bases from V and 3 bases from J, leaving 8 bases between. Germline V gene data show CDR1 as SGHDN and CDR2 as FVKESK.

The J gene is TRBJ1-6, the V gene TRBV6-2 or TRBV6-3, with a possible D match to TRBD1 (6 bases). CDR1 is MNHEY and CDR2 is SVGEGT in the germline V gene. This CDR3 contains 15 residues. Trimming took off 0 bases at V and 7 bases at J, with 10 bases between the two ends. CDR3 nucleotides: TGTGCCAGCAGTTACTCTTGGGGGCAAAATTCACCCCTCCACTTT. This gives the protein CASSYSWGQNSPLHF.

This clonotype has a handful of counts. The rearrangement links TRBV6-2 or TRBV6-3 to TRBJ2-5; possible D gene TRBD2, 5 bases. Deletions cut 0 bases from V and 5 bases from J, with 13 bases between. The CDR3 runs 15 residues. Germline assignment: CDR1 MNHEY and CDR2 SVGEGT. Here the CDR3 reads CASSYSRSGDETQYF. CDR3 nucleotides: TGTGCCAGCAGTTACTCGCGGTCCGGGGATGAGACCCAGTACTTC.

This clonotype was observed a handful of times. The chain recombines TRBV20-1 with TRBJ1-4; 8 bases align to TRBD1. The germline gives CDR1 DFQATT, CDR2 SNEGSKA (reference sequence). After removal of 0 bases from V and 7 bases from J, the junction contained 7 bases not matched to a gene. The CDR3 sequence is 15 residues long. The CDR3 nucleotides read TGCAGTGCTAGAGATCCCAAGCAGGGGGCTGAAAAACTGTTTTTT. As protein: CSARDPKQGAEKLFF.

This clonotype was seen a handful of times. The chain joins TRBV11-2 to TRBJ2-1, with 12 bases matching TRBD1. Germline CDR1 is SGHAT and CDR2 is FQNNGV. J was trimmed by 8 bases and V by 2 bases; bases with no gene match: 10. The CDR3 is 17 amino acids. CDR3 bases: TGTGCCAGCAGCTTAACTTCTCCGGGACAGGGGGCGCATGAGCAGTTCTTC. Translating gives CASSLTSPGQGAHEQFF.

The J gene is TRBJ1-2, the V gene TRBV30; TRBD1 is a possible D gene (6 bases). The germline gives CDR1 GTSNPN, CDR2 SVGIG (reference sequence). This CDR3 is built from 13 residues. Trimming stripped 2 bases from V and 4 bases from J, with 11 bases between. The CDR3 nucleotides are TGTGCCTGGAGTATCGGGGGGCTCTATGGCTACACCTTC. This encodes CAWSIGGLYGYTF.

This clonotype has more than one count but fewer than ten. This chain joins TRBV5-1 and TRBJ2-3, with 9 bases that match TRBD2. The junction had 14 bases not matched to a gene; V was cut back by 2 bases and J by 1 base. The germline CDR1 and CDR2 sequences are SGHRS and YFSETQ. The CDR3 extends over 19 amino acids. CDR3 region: CASSFGVAGVYQGTDTQYF. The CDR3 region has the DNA TGCGCCAGCAGCTTCGGGGTAGCGGGGGTGTATCAGGGCACAGATACGCAGTATTTT.

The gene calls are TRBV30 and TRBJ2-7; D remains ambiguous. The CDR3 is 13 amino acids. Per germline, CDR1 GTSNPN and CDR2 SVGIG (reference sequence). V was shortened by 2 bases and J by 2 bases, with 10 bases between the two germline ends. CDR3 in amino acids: CAWSIQRPYEQYF. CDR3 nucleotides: TGTGCCTGGAGTATACAGCGCCCCTACGAGCAGTACTTC.

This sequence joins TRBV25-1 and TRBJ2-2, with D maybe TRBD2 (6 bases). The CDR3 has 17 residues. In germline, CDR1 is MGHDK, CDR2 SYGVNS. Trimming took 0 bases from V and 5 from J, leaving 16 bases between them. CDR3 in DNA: TGTGCCAGCAGTGAATACGGAGGGTCGACGGGGACCGGGGAGCTGTTTTTT. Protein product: CASSEYGGSTGTGELFF.

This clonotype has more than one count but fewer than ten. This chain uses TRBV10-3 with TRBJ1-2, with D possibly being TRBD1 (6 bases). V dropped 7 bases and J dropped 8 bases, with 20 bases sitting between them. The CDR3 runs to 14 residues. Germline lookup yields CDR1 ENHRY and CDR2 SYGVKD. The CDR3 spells CAITGRGQIDGYTF. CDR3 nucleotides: TGTGCCATCACGGGGCGGGGGCAGATAGACGGCTACACCTTC.

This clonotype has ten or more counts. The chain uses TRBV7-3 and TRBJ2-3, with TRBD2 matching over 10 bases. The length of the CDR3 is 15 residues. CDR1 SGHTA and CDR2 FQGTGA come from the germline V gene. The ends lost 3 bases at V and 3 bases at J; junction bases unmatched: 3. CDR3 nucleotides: TGTGCCAGCAGCTTCGGACTAGCGGTGACAGATACGCAGTATTTT. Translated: CASSFGLAVTDTQYF.

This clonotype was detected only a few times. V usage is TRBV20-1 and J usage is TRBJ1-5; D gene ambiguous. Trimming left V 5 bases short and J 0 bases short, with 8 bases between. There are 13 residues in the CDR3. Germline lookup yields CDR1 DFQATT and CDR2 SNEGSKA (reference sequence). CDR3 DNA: TGCAGTGCTGAGGTGATTAGCAATCAGCCCCAGCATTTT. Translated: CSAEVISNQPQHF.

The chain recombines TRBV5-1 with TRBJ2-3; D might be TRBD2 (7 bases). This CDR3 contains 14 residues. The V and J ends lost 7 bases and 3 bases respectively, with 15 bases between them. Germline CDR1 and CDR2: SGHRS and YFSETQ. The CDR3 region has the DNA TGCGCCAGCGGGCCCGGGGGGCGAACAGATACGCAGTATTTT. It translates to CASGPGGRTDTQYF. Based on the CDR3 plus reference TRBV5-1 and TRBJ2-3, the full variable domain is KAGVTQTPRYLIKTRGQQVTLSCSPISGHRSVSWYQQTPGQGLQFLFEYFSETQRNKGNFPGRFSGRQFSNSRSEMNVSTLELGDSALYLCASGPGGRTDTQYFGPGTRLTVL.

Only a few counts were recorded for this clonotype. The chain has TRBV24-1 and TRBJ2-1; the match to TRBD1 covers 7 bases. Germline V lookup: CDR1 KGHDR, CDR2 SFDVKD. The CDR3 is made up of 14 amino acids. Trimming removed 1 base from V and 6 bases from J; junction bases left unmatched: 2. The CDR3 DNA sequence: TGTGCCACCAGTGATTTAGGGGACAGCAATGAGCAGTTCTTC. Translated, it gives CATSDLGDSNEQFF.